Sequencing of this T cell receptor (beta chain) was carried out in a study of cytomegalovirus exposure and HLA in healthy donors. The PCR used 60 Vbeta and 13 Jbeta primers. The protocol was immunoSEQ multiplex PCR, while the TCRdb copy is restricted to in-frame clones and leaves out a portion. The sample yields 90,000 to 150,000 clones, 74% seen once. V was clipped by 4 bases and J by 2 bases, with 18 bases between them. This CDR3 has 17 residues. CDR1 MDHEN and CDR2 SYDVKM come from the germline V gene. The rearrangement joins TRBV28 to TRBJ1-5; possible D gene TRBD1, 6 bases. This receptor was taken from a human donor in good health. Sequencing was performed on PBMCs. The CDR3 sequence is CASSSPRGGFGNQPQHF. The CDR3 DNA follows: TGTGCCAGCAGTTCTCCGAGGGGGGGGTTCGGCAATCAGCCCCAGCATTTT.